The rows below give T cell receptor beta chains drawn from one sample of a study of CD8+ T cells in alopecia areata. Sequenced by immunoSEQ multiplex PCR; TCRdb stores in-frame clones only, minus some. Of 130,000 to 150,000 clones in the sample, approximately 49% were seen once. The sample here was CD4+ T cells sorted from blood, taken at week 0. The receptor set was obtained from a human donor with alopecia areata. CDR3s include the opening cysteine and the closing phenylalanine or tryptophan. D genes are given only for firm matches. The size field is filled for only some rows; it gives once, few, many or a size class.

V gene,clone size,J gene,D gene,CDR3 protein,CDR3 DNA
TRBV30,.,TRBJ2-6,.,CAWSAGNVLTF,TGTGCCTGGAGTGCCGGTAACGTCCTGACTTTC
TRBV30,.,TRBJ2-5,.,CAWSARETQYF,TGTGCCTGGAGTGCTCGGGAGACCCAGTACTTC
TRBV15,.,TRBJ2-7,.,CATSRLRGGWYEQYF,TGTGCCACCAGCAGGCTAAGGGGAGGTTGGTACGAGCAGTACTTC
TRBV7-9,.,TRBJ2-3,TRBD2,CASSSSRLAGRTDTQYF,TGTGCCAGCAGCTCCTCCCGACTAGCGGGACGCACAGATACGCAGTATTTT
TRBV29-1,.,TRBJ2-1,.,CSVVGLNSNEQFF,TGCAGCGTTGTCGGGCTAAACTCAAATGAGCAGTTCTTC
TRBV7-2,.,TRBJ2-7,TRBD2,CASSLARLAGGNEQYF,TGTGCCAGCAGCTTAGCGAGATTAGCGGGAGGCAACGAGCAGTACTTC
TRBV29-1,.,TRBJ2-1,.,CSPRRADEQFF,TGCAGCCCCCGGAGGGCCGATGAGCAGTTCTTC
TRBV9,.,TRBJ2-1,.,CASSAGWRGTSYNEQFF,TGTGCCAGCAGCGCAGGGTGGCGGGGTACCTCCTACAATGAGCAGTTCTTC
TRBV9,.,TRBJ1-1,TRBD1,CASSAWTGGNTEAFF,TGTGCCAGCAGCGCCTGGACAGGGGGCAACACTGAAGCTTTCTTT
TRBV9,.,TRBJ1-2,TRBD1,CASNRGYGYTF,TGTGCCAGCAACAGGGGATATGGCTACACCTTC
TRBV30,.,TRBJ2-3,.,CAWTRRFLDTQYF,TGTGCCTGGACCCGGCGGTTCTTGGATACGCAGTATTTT
TRBV29-1,.,TRBJ2-7,TRBD2,CSVERDSHEQYF,TGCAGCGTGGAGCGGGACTCCCACGAGCAGTACTTC
TRBV30,.,TRBJ1-1,.,CACRPGRPNTEAFF,TGTGCCTGTAGACCGGGACGGCCGAACACTGAAGCTTTCTTT
TRBV2,few,TRBJ2-7,.,CASSGAGEQYF,TGTGCCAGCAGTGGGGCCGGCGAGCAGTACTTC
TRBV30,.,TRBJ1-2,.,CAWSRRDNYGYTF,TGTGCCTGGAGTCGCAGGGATAACTATGGCTACACCTTC
TRBV30,.,TRBJ2-6,TRBD1,CAWSVRTGGISGANVLTF,TGTGCCTGGAGTGTACGCACAGGGGGCATCTCTGGGGCCAACGTCCTGACTTTC
TRBV30,.,TRBJ1-1,.,CAWRNYVNTEAFF,TGTGCCTGGAGAAACTATGTGAACACTGAAGCTTTCTTT
TRBV10-3,.,TRBJ1-1,.,CAISESQETEAFF,TGTGCCATCAGTGAGTCTCAGGAAACTGAAGCTTTCTTT